Presented here are 5 T cell receptor beta chains from one specimen sequenced in a study of T cells in Graves' hyperthyroidism and ophthalmopathy. TCR beta CDR3 regions were amplified from RNA transcripts. A set of HTBI primers served as the primers for a first-round RT-PCR of the TCR CDR3. MiXCR was run by TCRdb on the multiplex PCR reads, yielding one entry per CDR3 protein. The data contain a few hundred thousand distinct CDR3 sequences, about 16% of them singletons. The source material was blood. These receptors came from a woman between 50 and 59 years old with Graves' hyperthyroidism that later progressed to Graves' ophthalmopathy.

This clonotype has at least ten counts. The J gene is TRBJ2-5, the V gene TRBV12-3 or TRBV12-4; 9 bases agree with TRBD1. With V trimmed by 3 bases and J by 4 bases, 6 bases remained unmatched. The CDR3 length is 15 residues. The CDR3 bases are TGTGCCAGCAGTTTTATGGGGGACAGGGCAGAGACCCAGTACTTC. Translated: CASSFMGDRAETQYF.

The chain combines TRBV19 with TRBJ2-3, with a weak D call TRBD2 (5 bases). This CDR3 comprises 15 residues. Looked up from germline, CDR1 is LNHDA and CDR2 is SQIVND (reference sequence). V was shortened by 5 bases and J by 7 bases, with 19 bases between the two germline ends. Here the CDR3 reads CASSLASGDMNTQYF. The CDR3 region has the DNA TGTGCCAGTAGTCTAGCCAGTGGGGATATGAATACGCAGTATTTT. Together with reference TRBV19 and TRBJ2-3, the CDR3 gives the full variable domain: DGGITQSPKYLFRKEGQNVTLSCEQNLNHDAMYWYRQDPGQGLRLIYYSQIVNDFQKGDIAEGYSVSREKKESFPLTVTSAQKNPTAFYLCASSLASGDMNTQYFGPGTRLTVL.

This rearrangement joins TRBV11-1 to TRBJ1-6; TRBD1 is a possible D gene (5 bases). There are 13 residues in the CDR3. CDR1 SGHAT and CDR2 FQDESV come from the germline V gene (reference sequence). Trimming left V 0 bases short and J 10 bases short, with 7 bases between. CDR3 DNA: TGTGCCAGCAGCTTAGCGGAGGGGTCACCCCTCCACTTT. It is translated as CASSLAEGSPLHF. The whole variable domain, filled in from reference TRBV11-1 and TRBJ1-6, reads EAEVAQSPRYKITEKSQAVAFWCDPISGHATLYWYRQILGQGPELLVQFQDESVVDDSQLPKDRFSAERLKGVDSTLKIQPAELGDSAMYLCASSLAEGSPLHFGNGTRLTVT.

Many counts were recorded for this clonotype. This chain links TRBV3-1 with TRBJ1-4; possibly TRBD1 for D (5 bases). V lost 1 base, J lost 7 bases, and 13 bases lay in between. Germline-derived CDR1 and CDR2 are LGHDT and YNNKEL (reference sequence). The CDR3 runs to 15 residues. As DNA, the CDR3 is TGTGCCAGCAGCCAAGGACCCCCGGGACGTGAAAAACTGTTTTTT. This translates into CASSQGPPGREKLFF.

This clonotype was counted many times. The chain combines TRBV30 with TRBJ2-5; D not certain. The germline V and J ends were trimmed by 2 bases and 4 bases, with 5 bases remaining between them. In germline, CDR1 is GTSNPN, CDR2 SVGIG (reference sequence). The CDR3 runs 11 residues. The CDR3 DNA follows: TGTGCCTGGAGTATTGGAGAGACCCAGTACTTC. Protein sequence: CAWSIGETQYF.